The 16 T cell receptor beta chains reported below all come from one sample, sequenced in a study of blood T cell repertoires in COVID-19. Profiled with immunoSEQ multiplex PCR; TCRdb holds only in-frame clones, not every one. The sample shows approximately 220,000 clones, around 85% of them seen only once. Material for sequencing was PBMCs or T cells enriched from blood (not recorded which). Receptors were obtained from a woman in her 40s with acute COVID-19.

The chain combines TRBV28 with TRBJ1-2, with D perhaps matching TRBD1 (5 bases). There are 13 residues in the CDR3. Trimming took 9 bases from V and 5 from J, leaving 16 bases between them. Germline-derived CDR1 and CDR2 are MDHEN and SYDVKM. The CDR3 nucleotides read TGTGCCAGTTACACAGGATCTCGATATGGCTACACCTTC. Protein sequence: CASYTGSRYGYTF.

The V gene is TRBV27, the J gene TRBJ1-4; D is possibly TRBD1 (6 bases). Trimming removed 4 bases from V and 4 bases from J, with 13 bases in between. Germline V lookup: CDR1 MNHEY, CDR2 SMNVEV (reference sequence). The CDR3 totals 15 residues. The CDR3 loop reads CASSSTGQLNEKLFF. CDR3 nucleotide sequence: TGTGCCAGCAGTTCCACGGGACAACTTAATGAAAAACTGTTTTTT. Looking up the rest from reference TRBV27 and TRBJ1-4 gives the full variable domain: EAQVTQNPRYLITVTGKKLTVTCSQNMNHEYMSWYRQDPGLGLRQIYYSMNVEVTDKGDVPEGYKVSRKEKRNFPLILESPSPNQTSLYFCASSSTGQLNEKLFFGSGTQLSVL.

The chain joins TRBV18 to TRBJ1-1; TRBD1 matches at 7 bases. CDR3 size: 15 residues. CDR1 is KGHSH, CDR2 LQKENI, per germline. The J segment lost 0 bases and the V segment lost 3 bases, leaving 4 bases of the junction unmatched. In DNA, the CDR3 is TGTGCCAGCTCACCGGGACAGCCCATGAACACTGAAGCTTTCTTT. It codes for CASSPGQPMNTEAFF. Full variable domain (remainder filled in from reference TRBV18 and TRBJ1-1): NAGVMQNPRHLVRRRGQEARLRCSPMKGHSHVYWYRQLPEEGLKFMVYLQKENIIDESGMPKERFSAEFPKEGPSILRIQQVVRGDSAAYFCASSPGQPMNTEAFFGQGTRLTVV.

This clone was observed at least ten times. The J gene is TRBJ1-2, the V gene TRBV28; D is unresolved. The V end was cut by 5 bases, the J end by 1 base, with 8 bases between. This CDR3 is built from 13 residues. Per the germline V gene, CDR1 is MDHEN and CDR2 is SYDVKM. CDR3 in DNA: TGTGCCAGCAGTGCTCAGGTTAACTATGGCTACACCTTC. Translated, it gives CASSAQVNYGYTF.

J is TRBJ1-3 and V is TRBV12-5, with 7 bases that match TRBD1. CDR3 length: 14 amino acids. The trim removed 5 bases at V and 4 bases at J, leaving 5 bases unmatched. CDR1 and CDR2 from the germline V gene are LGHNT and FRNRAP. This CDR3 reads CASGKGQRGNTIYF. The CDR3 DNA sequence: TGTGCTAGTGGTAAGGGACAGAGAGGAAACACCATATATTTT.

This sequence joins TRBV6-5 and TRBJ2-1; D unresolved. Germline V gene data show CDR1 as MNHEY and CDR2 as SVGAGI. Deletions cut 7 bases from V and 7 bases from J, with 14 bases between. The CDR3 loop spans 13 amino acids. CDR3 nucleotide sequence: TGTGCCAGCACCCGACCTGGCAGGAATGAGCAGTTCTTC. Residues: CASTRPGRNEQFF.

The V gene is TRBV9, the J gene TRBJ2-6; tentative D call: TRBD1 (6 bases). Trimming left V 5 bases short and J 0 bases short, with 9 bases between. The CDR3 contains 15 residues. Looked up from germline, CDR1 is SGDLS and CDR2 is YYNGEE. The CDR3 bases are TGTGCCAGCAGTGGACAGCACTCTGGGGCCAACGTCCTGACTTTC. It translates to CASSGQHSGANVLTF.

As DNA, the CDR3 is TGTGCCAGCAGCTTTGGAATAGCGGGAGTTTTGGGGAATGAGCAGTTCTTC. Its translation: CASSFGIAGVLGNEQFF. The chain links TRBV5-6 to TRBJ2-1, with TRBD2 matching 9 bases. This CDR3 contains 17 residues. CDR1 SGHDT and CDR2 YYEEEE come from the germline V gene. The trim removed 2 bases at V and 7 bases at J, leaving 13 bases unmatched.

The chain uses TRBV28 and TRBJ1-1; possibly TRBD1 for D (6 bases). Looked up from germline, CDR1 is MDHEN and CDR2 is SYDVKM. Trimming pared 6 bases from V and 0 bases from J, leaving 14 bases between. The CDR3 consists of 15 residues. The CDR3 DNA follows: TGTGCCAGCAGCTCTTACAGGGTGGTGAACACTGAAGCTTTCTTT. It encodes CASSSYRVVNTEAFF.

The chain uses TRBV28 and TRBJ1-5, with D possibly TRBD1 on 6 matching bases. Trimming cost V 9 bases and J 4 bases, with 10 bases left between them. This CDR3 is 12 amino acids long. Looked up from germline, CDR1 is MDHEN and CDR2 is SYDVKM. CDR3: CASLTGNQPQHF. CDR3 bases: TGTGCCAGTCTTACAGGGAATCAGCCCCAGCATTTT.

This clone showed up many times. The same CDR3 is also encoded by other DNA sequences in this sample. The chain links TRBV2 to TRBJ2-1; 9 positions match TRBD2. The germline V gene has CDR1 SNHLY and CDR2 FYNNEI. The length of the CDR3 is 16 residues. Trimming removed 1 base from V and 3 bases from J; junction bases left unmatched: 4. The CDR3 sequence: CASSEVRLAVYNEQFF. The CDR3 DNA reads TGTGCCAGCAGTGAAGTTCGACTAGCGGTCTACAATGAGCAGTTCTTC.

The chain joins TRBV7-2 to TRBJ2-3; the match to TRBD1 covers 8 bases. CDR1 is SGHTA and CDR2 is FQGNSA in the germline V gene. The CDR3 runs 15 residues. With 1 base clipped from V and 3 bases from J, the junction kept 3 bases outside the gene matches. The CDR3 protein is CASSLGQGTTDTQYF. CDR3 DNA sequence: TGTGCCAGCAGCTTAGGACAGGGGACGACAGATACGCAGTATTTT.

The V call is TRBV3-1 (or the pseudogene TRBV3-2), the J call TRBJ1-6, with a weak D call TRBD1 (6 bases). This CDR3 has 13 amino acids. Germline loops: CDR1 LGHDT, CDR2 YNNKEL (reference sequence). V lost 4 bases and J 7 bases, leaving 8 bases between the germline ends. This chain's CDR3 is CASSPGQNSPLHF. DNA for the CDR3: TGTGCCAGCAGCCCCGGACAGAATTCACCCCTCCACTTT.

CDR3 coding DNA: TGTGCCAGCAGTTCAGTAGGGACAGGGAAAAACATTCAGTACTTC. Translated: CASSSVGTGKNIQYF. V usage is TRBV28 and J usage is TRBJ2-4, with 9 positions matching TRBD1. With 4 bases clipped from V and 4 bases from J, the junction kept 5 bases outside the gene matches. CDR1 is MDHEN, CDR2 SYDVKM, per germline. The CDR3 loop spans 15 amino acids.

This chain links TRBV11-2 with TRBJ2-1; D unclear. Trimming removed 5 bases from V and 13 bases from J, with 18 bases in between. The CDR3 runs 13 residues. Germline-derived CDR1 and CDR2 are SGHAT and FQNNGV. Here the CDR3 reads CASSQDDRGLQFF. The CDR3 DNA is TGTGCCAGCAGCCAAGACGACCGCGGATTACAGTTCTTC.

V gene TRBV28 combines with J gene TRBJ1-2; D unclear. There are 11 residues in the CDR3. Trimming removed 5 bases from V and 6 bases from J, with 7 bases in between. From germline, CDR1 is MDHEN and CDR2 SYDVKM. The CDR3 DNA reads TGTGCCAGCAGTCGGAGAAATGGCTACACCTTC. The encoded protein is CASSRRNGYTF.